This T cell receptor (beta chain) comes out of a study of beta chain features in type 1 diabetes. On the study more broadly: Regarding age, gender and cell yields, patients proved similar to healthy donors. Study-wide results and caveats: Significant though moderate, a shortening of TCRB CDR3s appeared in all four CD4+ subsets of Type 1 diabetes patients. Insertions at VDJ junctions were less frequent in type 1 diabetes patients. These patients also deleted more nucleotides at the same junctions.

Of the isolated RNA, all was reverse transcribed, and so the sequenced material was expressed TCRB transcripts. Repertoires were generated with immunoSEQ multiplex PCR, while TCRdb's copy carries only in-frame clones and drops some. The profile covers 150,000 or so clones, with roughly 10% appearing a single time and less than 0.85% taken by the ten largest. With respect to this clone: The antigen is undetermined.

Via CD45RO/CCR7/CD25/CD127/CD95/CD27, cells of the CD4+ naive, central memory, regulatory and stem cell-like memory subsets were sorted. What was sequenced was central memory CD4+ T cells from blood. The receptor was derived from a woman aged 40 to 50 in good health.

CDR3 amino acids: CASSFAGNTEAFF. In nucleotides, the CDR3 is TGTGCCAGCAGCTTTGCGGGGAACACTGAAGCTTTCTTT. The chain combines TRBV11-3 with TRBJ1-1, with D unclear. The CDR3 has 13 amino acids. Germline CDR1 is SGHNT and CDR2 is YENEEA. V lost 3 bases and J lost 1, with 6 bases in between.